This TCR beta chain was documented in a study of molecular identifiers for immune sequencing clone quantification. This clonotype occurred many times. Its antigen is currently unknown. MiXCR, run by TCRdb on the PCR reads, gives a single entry per CDR3 protein. The table shows 60,000 to 70,000 distinct CDR3 sequences, with 15% to 20% occurring only once. General study points: The study reportedly detected spiked Jurkat TCR RNA from one cell among around 1 million naive cells.

This clonotype was obtained from a human donor in good health. Some libraries in this study had Jurkat cell RNA spiked in. Sample: naive CD8+ T cells from blood, with Jurkat cell RNA spiked in. Specified subset: FACS-sorted CD8+CD4-CCR7+CD45RA+ naive T cells.

CDR3 in DNA: TGCAGTGCTAGGGAATCACTAGCGGGAGGGCCCCACGAGCAGTACTTC. Translating gives CSARESLAGGPHEQYF. The chain couples TRBV20-1 to TRBJ2-7; 13 bases line up with TRBD2. Per the germline V gene, CDR1 is DFQATT and CDR2 is SNEGSKA (reference sequence). The J segment lost 5 bases and the V segment lost 3 bases, leaving 10 bases of the junction unmatched. This CDR3 has 16 amino acids.